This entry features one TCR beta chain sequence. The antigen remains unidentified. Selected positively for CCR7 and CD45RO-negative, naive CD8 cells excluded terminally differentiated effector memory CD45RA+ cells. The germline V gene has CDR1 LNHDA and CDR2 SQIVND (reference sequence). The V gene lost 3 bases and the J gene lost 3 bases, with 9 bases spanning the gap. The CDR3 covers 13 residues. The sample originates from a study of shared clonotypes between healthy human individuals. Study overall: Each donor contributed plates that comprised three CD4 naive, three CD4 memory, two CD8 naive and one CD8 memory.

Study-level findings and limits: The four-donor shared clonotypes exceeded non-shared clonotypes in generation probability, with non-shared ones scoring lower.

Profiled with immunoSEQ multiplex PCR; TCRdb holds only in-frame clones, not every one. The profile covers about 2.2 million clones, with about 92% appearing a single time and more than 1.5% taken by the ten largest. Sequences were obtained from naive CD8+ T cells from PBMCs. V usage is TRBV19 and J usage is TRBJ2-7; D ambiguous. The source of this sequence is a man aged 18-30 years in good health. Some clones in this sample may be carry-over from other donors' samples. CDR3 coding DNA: TGTGCCAGTAGTATCTGGCCGCTCTACGAGCAGTACTTC. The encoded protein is CASSIWPLYEQYF.